The entry below gives a single T cell receptor (beta chain) sequence along with its context. What it recognizes is unknown. The data belong to a study of OX40 agonist ivuxolimab in advanced cancers. Looking at the study overall: Patients with hepatocellular carcinoma, melanoma, renal cell or head and neck cancer made up the dose-escalation patients. Findings and caveats of the study: By week 6 at 0.1 to 3.0 mg/kg, blood CD4+ and CD8+ T cells had expanded clonally.

This table comes from immunoSEQ multiplex PCR, and its TCRdb copy is limited to in-frame clones, with some not included. The table has roughly 35,000 clones, 65% to 85% seen once. Patients with autoimmune history or systemic immunosuppression were excluded. The sample here was CD4+ or CD8+ T cells sorted from blood, taken in a trial of the OX40 agonist ivuxolimab. This clonotype originated in an adult with an advanced solid tumor such as melanoma, head and neck, liver or kidney cancer.

Written as DNA, the CDR3 is TGTGCCAGTAGTATGATCCCGACCCCACCGAACACCGGGGAGCTGTTTTTT. Amino acid sequence: CASSMIPTPPNTGELFF. The J gene is TRBJ2-2, the V gene TRBV19, with unresolved D. This CDR3 spans 17 amino acids. V was pared by 3 bases and J by 0 bases, with 14 bases between. Per the germline V gene, CDR1 is LNHDA and CDR2 is SQIVND (reference sequence).